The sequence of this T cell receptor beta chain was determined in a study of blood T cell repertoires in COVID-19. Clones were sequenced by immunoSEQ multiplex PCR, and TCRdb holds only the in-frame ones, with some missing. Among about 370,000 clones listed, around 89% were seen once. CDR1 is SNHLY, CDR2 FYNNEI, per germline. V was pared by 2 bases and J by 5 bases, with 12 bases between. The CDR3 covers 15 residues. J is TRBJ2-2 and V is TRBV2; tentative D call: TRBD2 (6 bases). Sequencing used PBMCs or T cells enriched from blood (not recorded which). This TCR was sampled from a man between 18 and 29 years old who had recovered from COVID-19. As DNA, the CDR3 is TGTGCCAGCAGTGAACTGGTAGCGGCGACCGGGGAGCTGTTTTTT. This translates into CASSELVAATGELFF.